The present T cell receptor beta chain was sequenced within a study of blood T cell repertoires in COVID-19 (TCRdb year 2020). As for the study more broadly: Samples from collaborators originated in the United States, Italy and Spain and spanned both the acute and convalescent phases of COVID-19. Sample metadata almost always included a de-identified subject ID, COVID-19 status, age in years and sex. Where available, HLA class I and class II types were obtained from metadata supplied by the sample provider rather than from assay-based typing. The prospective study material was composed of cDNA or gDNA derived from T cells, B-cell-depleted T cells, or PBMCs. The dataset comprised deeply sampled blood TCRbeta repertoires from subjects exposed to, actively infected with, or recovered from COVID-19. Samples were obtained from the ongoing ImmuneRACE study (first 160 participants) and from over 1,000 subjects provided by 6 global collaborators. The repertoires were released in a freely available public database meant as a resource for research on the immune response to SARS-CoV-2.

V is clipped by 10 bases and J by 4 bases, and the sequence between their germline boundaries is 11 bases long. Inclusive of the bounding cysteine and phenylalanine, the CDR3 is 12 residues long. The entry retains the CDR3 DNA only, 36 bases that are in frame from base 1. The germline V gene sets CDR1 to ENHRY and CDR2 to SYGVKD. Collaborating institutions collected whole blood in K2EDTA tubes following their own protocols. For TCRbeta analysis, collaborators shipped samples in one of three forms: frozen whole blood, isolated PBMCs, or DNA extracted from either of those sample types. TCRbeta CDR3 regions were amplified from genomic DNA using the immunoSEQ Assay, a bias-controlled multiplex PCR. Regarding the original processing steps: The number of nucleated cells in each sample was estimated by amplification of reference gene primers within the assay. To quantify the absolute abundance of each unique TCRbeta CDR3 rearrangement, sequence reads were collapsed and filtered. For each sample, productive Simpson clonality was calculated as the square root of Simpson's diversity index across productive rearrangements. Not all clones reach the TCRdb copy of this immuneACCESS table, which keeps in-frame sequences only. Checked studies attribute under half of the gap to unresolved V genes and leave the rest unexplained. V, J and clone size reflect that table, while D and trimming were determined from the DNA. This sample has approximately 130,000 clones in its table, and 70% to 90% of those were observed once. The ten biggest clones cover around 13% of the sample.

This clone was seen only once. The antigen it recognizes is unknown. Per-base qualities were not stored, and no clone one base away is much larger. The investigation overall reported the following: The amount of clinical and demographic metadata varied by source and participant and was provided uncurated.

The receptor comes from a human donor in a cohort sampled during active COVID-19. Sequences were obtained from peripheral blood. The chain is assembled from TRBV10-3 and TRBJ1-5; the D region possibly corresponds to TRBD1 (5 bases align). The DNA sequence is TGTGCCACCCGGGGGGGGAATCAGCCCCAGCATTTT. This yields the protein CATRGGNQPQHF.